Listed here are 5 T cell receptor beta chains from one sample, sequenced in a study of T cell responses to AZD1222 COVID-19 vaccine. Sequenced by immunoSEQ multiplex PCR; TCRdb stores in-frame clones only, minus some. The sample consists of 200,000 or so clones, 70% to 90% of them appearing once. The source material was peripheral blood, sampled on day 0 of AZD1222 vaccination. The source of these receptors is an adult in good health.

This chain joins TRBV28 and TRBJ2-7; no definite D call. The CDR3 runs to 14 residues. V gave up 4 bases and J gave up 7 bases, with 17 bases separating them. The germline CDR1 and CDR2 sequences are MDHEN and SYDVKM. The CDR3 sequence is CASSSPGRVGEQYF. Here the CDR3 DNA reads TGTGCCAGCAGTTCCCCCGGTCGCGTTGGGGAGCAGTACTTC.

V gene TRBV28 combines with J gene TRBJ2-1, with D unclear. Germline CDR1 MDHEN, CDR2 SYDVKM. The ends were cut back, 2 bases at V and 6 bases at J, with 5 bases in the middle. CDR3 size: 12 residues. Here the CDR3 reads CASSLSLNEQFF. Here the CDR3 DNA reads TGTGCCAGCAGTTTAAGTCTCAATGAGCAGTTCTTC.

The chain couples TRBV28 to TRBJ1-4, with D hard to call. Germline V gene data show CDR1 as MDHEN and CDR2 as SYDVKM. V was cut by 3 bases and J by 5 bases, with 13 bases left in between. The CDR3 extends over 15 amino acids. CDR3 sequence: CASSFLARRNEKLFF. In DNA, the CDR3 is TGTGCCAGCAGTTTCTTAGCGAGGCGGAATGAAAAACTGTTTTTT.

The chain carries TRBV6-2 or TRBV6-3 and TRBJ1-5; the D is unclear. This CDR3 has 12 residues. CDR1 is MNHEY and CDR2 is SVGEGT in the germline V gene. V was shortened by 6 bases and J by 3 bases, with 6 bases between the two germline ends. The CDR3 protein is CASSPYNQPQHF. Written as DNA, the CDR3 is TGTGCCAGCAGCCCATACAATCAGCCCCAGCATTTT.

CDR3 DNA sequence: TGTGCCAGCAGCTTAGATCTGAACAGGGGGCGTGAAAAACTGTTTTTT. The encoded protein is CASSLDLNRGREKLFF. The chain is built from TRBV11-2 and TRBJ1-4; TRBD1 agrees at 9 bases. V shed 0 bases, J shed 7 bases, and the junction held 6 bases outside the gene matches. The CDR3 sequence is 16 residues long. The germline V gene encodes CDR1 SGHAT and CDR2 FQNNGV.